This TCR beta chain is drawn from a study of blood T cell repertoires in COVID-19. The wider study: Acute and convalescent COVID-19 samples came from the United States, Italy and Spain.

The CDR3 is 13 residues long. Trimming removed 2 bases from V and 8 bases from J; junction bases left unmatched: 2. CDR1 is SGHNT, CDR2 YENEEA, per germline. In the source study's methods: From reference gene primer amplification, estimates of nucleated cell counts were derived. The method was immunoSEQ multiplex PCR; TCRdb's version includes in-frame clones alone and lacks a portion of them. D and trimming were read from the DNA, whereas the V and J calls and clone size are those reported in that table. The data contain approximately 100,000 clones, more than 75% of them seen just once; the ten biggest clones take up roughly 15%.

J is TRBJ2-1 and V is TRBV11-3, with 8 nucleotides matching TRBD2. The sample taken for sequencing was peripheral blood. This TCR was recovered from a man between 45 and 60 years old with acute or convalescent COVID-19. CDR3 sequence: CASSLNGRDEQFF. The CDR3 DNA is TGTGCCAGCAGCTTAAACGGGAGGGATGAGCAGTTCTTC. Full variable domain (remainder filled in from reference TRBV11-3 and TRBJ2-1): EAGVVQSPRYKIIEKKQPVAFWCNPISGHNTLYWYLQNLGQGPELLIRYENEEAVDDSQLPKDRFSAERLKGVDSTLKIQPAELGDSAVYLCASSLNGRDEQFFGPGTRLTVL.